This T cell receptor (beta chain) came from a study of Ad26.COV2.S vaccination and SARS-CoV-2 variants. Study-wide context: Trial arm assignment for the donor was COV1001 Ad26.COV2.S. General study results and limits: Vaccine recipients and placebo recipients showed similar non-spike TCR breadth.

This CDR3 has 18 residues. As to this clone: Its cognate antigen is unknown.

Sequencing was performed with immunoSEQ multiplex PCR; in TCRdb, only in-frame clones are kept and a portion is missing. The sample carries about 400,000 clones, more than 75% recorded once. This sample's treatment: some 20 received Ad26.COV2.S at low or high dose, single or two shots; roughly five received placebo; per-sample allocation not given. The investigators took samples on day 63 after the first vaccine or placebo injection. An adult of 18-55 years in Boston served as donor. Sequencing used peripheral blood, obtained in a trial of Ad26.COV2.S vaccine versus placebo. This clonotype originated in a person between 18 and 65 years old who received the Ad26.COV2.S COVID-19 vaccine or a placebo. This sequence joins TRBV12-2 and TRBJ1-4. TRBV12-2 corresponds to a pseudogene. Here the CDR3 DNA reads TGTGCAAGTCGCTTAGTCTCCCATAACCGTGCAACTAATGAAAAACTGTTTTTT. As protein: CASRLVSHNRATNEKLFF.